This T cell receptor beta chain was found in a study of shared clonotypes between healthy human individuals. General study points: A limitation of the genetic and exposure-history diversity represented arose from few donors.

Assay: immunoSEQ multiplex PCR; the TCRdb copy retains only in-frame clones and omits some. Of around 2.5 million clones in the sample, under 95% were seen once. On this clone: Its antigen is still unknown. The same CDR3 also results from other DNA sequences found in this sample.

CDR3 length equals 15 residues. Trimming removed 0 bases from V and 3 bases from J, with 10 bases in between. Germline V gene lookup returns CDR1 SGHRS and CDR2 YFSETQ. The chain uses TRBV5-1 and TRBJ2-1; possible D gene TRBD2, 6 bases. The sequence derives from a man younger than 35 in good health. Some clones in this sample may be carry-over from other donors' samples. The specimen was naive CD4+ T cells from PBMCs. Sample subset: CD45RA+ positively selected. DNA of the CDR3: TGCGCCAGCAGCTTGGTGGCGGGAAGCTACAATGAGCAGTTCTTC. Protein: CASSLVAGSYNEQFF.